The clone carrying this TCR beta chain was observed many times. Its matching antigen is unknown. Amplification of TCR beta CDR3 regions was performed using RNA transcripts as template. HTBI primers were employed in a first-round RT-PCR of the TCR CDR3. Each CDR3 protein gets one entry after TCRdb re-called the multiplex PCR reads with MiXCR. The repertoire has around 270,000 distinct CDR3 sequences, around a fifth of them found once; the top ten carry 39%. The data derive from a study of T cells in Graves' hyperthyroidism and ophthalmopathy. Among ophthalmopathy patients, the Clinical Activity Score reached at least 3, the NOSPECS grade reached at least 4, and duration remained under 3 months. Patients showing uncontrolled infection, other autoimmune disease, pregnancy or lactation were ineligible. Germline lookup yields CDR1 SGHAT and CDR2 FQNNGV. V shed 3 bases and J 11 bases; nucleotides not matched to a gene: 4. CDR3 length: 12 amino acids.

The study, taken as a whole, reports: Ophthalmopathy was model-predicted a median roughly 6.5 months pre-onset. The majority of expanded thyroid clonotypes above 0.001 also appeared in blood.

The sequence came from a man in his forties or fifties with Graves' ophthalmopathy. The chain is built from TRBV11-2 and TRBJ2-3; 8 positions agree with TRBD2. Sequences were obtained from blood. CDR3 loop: CASSLGTRVQYF. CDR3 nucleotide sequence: TGTGCCAGCAGCTTGGGGACTAGAGTGCAGTATTTT.